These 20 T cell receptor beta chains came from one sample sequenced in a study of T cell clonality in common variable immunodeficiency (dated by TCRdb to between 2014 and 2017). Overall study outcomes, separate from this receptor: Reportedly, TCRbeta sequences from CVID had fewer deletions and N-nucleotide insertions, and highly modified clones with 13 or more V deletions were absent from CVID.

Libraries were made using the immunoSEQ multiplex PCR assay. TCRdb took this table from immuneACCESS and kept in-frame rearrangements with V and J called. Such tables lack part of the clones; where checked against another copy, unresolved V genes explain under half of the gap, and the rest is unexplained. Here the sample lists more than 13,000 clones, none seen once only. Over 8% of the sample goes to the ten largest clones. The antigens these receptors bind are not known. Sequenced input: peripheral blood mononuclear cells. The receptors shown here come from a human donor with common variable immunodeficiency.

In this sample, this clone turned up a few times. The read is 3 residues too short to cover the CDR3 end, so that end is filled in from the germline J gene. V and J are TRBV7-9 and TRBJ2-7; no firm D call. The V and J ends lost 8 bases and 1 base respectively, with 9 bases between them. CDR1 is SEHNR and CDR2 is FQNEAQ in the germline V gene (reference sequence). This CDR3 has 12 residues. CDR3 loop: CASGSGSYEQYF. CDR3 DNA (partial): TGTGCCAGCGGATCGGGTTCCTACGAG. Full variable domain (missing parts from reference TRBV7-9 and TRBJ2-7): DTGVSQNPRHKITKRGQNVTFRCDPISEHNRLYWYRQTLGQGPEFLTYFQNEAQLEKSRLLSDRFSAERPKGSFSTLEIQRTEQGDSAMYLCASGSGSYEQYFGPGTRLTVT.

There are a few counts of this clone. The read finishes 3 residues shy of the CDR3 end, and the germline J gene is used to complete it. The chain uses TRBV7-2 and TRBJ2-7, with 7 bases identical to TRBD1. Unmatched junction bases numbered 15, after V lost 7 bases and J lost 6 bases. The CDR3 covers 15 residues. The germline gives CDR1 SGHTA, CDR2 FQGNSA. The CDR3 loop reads CASNRGLGSPGEQYF. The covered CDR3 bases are TGTGCCAGCAATAGGGGGCTGGGATCCCCCGGCGAG.

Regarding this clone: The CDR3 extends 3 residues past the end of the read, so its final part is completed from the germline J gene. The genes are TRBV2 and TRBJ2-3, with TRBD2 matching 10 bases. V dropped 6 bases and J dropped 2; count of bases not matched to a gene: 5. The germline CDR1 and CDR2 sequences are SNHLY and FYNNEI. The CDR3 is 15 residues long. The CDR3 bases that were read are TGTGCCAGCAGGGAACTAGCGGGGACCACAGATACG. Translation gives CASRELAGTTDT. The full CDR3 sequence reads CASRELAGTTDTQYF.

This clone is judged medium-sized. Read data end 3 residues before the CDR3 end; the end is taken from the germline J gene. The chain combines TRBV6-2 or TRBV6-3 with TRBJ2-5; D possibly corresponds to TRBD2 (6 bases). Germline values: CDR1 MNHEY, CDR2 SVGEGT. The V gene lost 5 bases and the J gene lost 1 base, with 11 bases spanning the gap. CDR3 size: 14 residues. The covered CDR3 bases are TGTGCCAGCAGTATACGGGGGACCCAAGAGACC. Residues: CASSIRGTQET. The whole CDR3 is CASSIRGTQETQYF.

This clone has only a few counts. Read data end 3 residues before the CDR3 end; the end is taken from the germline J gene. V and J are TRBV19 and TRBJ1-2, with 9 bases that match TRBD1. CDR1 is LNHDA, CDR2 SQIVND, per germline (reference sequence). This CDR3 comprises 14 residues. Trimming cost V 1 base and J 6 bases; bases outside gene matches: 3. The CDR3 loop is CASSIAGDRDGYTF. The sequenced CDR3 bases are TGTGCCAGTAGTATAGCGGGGGACAGGGATGGC.

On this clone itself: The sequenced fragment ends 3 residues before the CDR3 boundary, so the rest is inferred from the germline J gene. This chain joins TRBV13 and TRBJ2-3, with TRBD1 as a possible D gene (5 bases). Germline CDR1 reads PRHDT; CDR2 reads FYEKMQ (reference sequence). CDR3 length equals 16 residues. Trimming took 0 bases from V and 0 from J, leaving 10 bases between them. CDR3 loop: CASSLGQGKSTDTQYF. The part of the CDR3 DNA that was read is TGTGCCAGCAGCTTAGGGCAGGGTAAGAGCACAGATACG.

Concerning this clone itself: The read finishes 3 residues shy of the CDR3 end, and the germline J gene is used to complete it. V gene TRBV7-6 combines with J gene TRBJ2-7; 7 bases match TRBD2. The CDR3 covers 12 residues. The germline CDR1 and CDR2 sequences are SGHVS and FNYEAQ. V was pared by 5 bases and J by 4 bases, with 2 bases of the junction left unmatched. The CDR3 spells CASSPGGYEQYF. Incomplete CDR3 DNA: TGTGCCAGCAGCCCCGGGGGGTACGAG.

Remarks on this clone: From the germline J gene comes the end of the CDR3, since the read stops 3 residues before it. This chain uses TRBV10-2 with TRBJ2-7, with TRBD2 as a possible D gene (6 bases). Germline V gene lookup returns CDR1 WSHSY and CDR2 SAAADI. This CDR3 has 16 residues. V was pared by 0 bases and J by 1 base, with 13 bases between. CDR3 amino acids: CASSESELGLSYEQYF. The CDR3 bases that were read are TGCGCCAGCAGTGAGTCGGAGTTGGGACTTTCCTACGAG.

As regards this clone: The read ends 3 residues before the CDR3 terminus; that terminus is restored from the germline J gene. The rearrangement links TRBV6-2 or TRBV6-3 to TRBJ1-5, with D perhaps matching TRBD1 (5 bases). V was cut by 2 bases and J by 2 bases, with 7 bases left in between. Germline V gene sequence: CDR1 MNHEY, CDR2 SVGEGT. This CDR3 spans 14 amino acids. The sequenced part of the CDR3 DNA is TGTGCCAGCAGTTACGACAGTCGCAATCAGCCC. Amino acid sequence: CASSYDSRNQP. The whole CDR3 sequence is CASSYDSRNQPQHF.

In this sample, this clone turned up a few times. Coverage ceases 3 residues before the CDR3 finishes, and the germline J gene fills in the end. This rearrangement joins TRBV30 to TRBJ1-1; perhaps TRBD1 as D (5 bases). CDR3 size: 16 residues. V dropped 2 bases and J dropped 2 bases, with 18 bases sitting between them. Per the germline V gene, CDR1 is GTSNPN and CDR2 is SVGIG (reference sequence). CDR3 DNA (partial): TGTGCCTGGAGTAGGGGATACACGGCGGTCAACACTGAA. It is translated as CAWSRGYTAVNTE. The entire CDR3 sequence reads CAWSRGYTAVNTEAFF.

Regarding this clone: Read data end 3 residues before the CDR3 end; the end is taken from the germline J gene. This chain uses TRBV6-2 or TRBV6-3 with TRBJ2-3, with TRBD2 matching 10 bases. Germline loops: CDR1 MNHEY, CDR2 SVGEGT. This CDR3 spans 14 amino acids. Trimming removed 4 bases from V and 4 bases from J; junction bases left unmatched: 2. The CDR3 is CASSWLAGADTQYF. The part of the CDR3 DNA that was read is TGTGCCAGCAGTTGGCTAGCGGGGGCAGATACG.

CDR3: CASSFRTGNGKETQYF. The sequenced part of the CDR3 DNA is TGCGCCAGCAGCTTCCGAACAGGGAACGGGAAAGAGACC. The V call is TRBV5-1, the J call TRBJ2-5; perhaps TRBD1 as D (6 bases). The CDR3 is cut off 3 residues early in the read; its end comes from the germline J gene. Germline V gene sequence: CDR1 SGHRS, CDR2 YFSETQ. Trimming removed 2 bases at V and 3 bases at J, with 17 bases between. The CDR3 length is 16 residues.

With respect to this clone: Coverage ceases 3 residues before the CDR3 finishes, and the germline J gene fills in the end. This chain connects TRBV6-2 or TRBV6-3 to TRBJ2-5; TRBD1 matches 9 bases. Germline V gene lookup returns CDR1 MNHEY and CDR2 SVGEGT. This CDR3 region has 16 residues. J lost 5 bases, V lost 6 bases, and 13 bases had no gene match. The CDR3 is CASSYQHRGPAETQYF. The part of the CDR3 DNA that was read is TGTGCCAGCAGCTACCAGCACAGGGGGCCGGCGGAGACC.

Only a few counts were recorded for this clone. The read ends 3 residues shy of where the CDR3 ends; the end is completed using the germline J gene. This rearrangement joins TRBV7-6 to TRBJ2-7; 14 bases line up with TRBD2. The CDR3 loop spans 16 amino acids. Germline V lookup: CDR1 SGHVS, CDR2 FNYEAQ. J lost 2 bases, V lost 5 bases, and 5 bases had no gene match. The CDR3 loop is CASSALTSGGAYEQYF. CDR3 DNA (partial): TGTGCCAGCAGCGCCCTGACTAGCGGGGGGGCCTACGAG.

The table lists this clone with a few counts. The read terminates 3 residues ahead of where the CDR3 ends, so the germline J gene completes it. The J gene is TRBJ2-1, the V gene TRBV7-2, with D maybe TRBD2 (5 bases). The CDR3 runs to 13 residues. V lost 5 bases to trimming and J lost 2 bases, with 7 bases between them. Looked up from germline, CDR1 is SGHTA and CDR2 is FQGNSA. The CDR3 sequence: CASSRTAYNEQFF. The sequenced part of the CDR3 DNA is TGTGCCAGCAGCAGGACTGCCTACAATGAG.

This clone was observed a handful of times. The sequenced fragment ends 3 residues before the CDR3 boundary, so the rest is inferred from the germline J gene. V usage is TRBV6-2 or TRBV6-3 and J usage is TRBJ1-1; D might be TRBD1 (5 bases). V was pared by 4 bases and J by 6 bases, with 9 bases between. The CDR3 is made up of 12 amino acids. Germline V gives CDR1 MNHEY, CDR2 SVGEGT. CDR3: CASSWGGSEAFF. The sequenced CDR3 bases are TGTGCCAGCAGTTGGGGGGGGTCTGAA.

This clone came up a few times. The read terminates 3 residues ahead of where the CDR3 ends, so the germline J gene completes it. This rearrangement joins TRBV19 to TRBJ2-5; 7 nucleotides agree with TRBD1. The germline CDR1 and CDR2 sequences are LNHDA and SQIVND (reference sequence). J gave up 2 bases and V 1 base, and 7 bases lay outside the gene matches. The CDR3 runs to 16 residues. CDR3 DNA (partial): TGTGCCAGTAGTATAGTACCCGGGACAGTACAAGAGACC. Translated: CASSIVPGTVQET. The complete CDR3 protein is CASSIVPGTVQETQYF. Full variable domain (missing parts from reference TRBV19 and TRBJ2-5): DGGITQSPKYLFRKEGQNVTLSCEQNLNHDAMYWYRQDPGQGLRLIYYSQIVNDFQKGDIAEGYSVSREKKESFPLTVTSAQKNPTAFYLCASSIVPGTVQETQYFGPGTRLLVL.

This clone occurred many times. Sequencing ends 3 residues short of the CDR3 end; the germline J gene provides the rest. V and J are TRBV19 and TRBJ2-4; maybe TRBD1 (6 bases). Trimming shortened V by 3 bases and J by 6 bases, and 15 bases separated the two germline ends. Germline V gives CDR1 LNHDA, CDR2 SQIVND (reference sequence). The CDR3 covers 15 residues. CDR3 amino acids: CASSIGQTYGNIQYF. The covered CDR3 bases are TGTGCCAGTAGTATCGGACAGACCTACGGAAACATT.

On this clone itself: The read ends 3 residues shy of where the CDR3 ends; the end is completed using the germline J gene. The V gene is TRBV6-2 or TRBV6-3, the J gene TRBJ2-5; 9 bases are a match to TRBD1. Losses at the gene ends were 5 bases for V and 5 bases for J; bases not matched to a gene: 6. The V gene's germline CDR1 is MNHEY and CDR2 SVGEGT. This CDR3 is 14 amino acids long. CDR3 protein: CASSTPGQGETQYF. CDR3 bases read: TGTGCCAGCAGTACCCCGGGACAGGGTGAGACC.

CDR3 protein: CASSLPGVYNSPLHF. CDR3 bases read: TGTGCCAGCAGCTTGCCCGGGGTGTATAATTCACCC. V is TRBV5-6 and J is TRBJ1-6; D gene ambiguous. The read terminates 3 residues ahead of where the CDR3 ends, so the germline J gene completes it. Germline CDR1 is SGHDT and CDR2 is YYEEEE. Trimming took 1 base from V and 4 from J, leaving 9 bases between them. CDR3 length equals 15 residues.